This entry features one T cell receptor (beta chain) sequence. Antigen specificity is unknown. This entry belongs to a study of blood T cells in healthy people across ages. Study background: About one barcoded beta molecule per two T cells was the capture yield of template switching.

The V gene lost 7 bases and the J gene lost 8 bases, with 23 bases spanning the gap. This CDR3 is built from 15 residues. Overall study findings and caveats: Naive T cell percentage showed a strong correlation with TCR beta diversity. The study lacked donor CMV status, which possibly confounded expanded clonotype changes.

A sample-barcoded 5' primer and a J-beta primer mix were used in a second PCR of roughly 7 to 12 cycles. TCRdb processed the 5' RACE reads anew with MiXCR; each CDR3 protein has one entry. Among about 1,400,000 distinct CDR3 sequences listed, approximately 59% were seen once. The TCR was taken from a man aged 18 to 35 in good health. The source material was blood. The genes are TRBV12-3 or TRBV12-4 and TRBJ1-2, with no clear D. CDR3 DNA: TGTGCCAGCACCACACTAGGTTCTCCCATGGGGGGCTACACCTTC. Protein product: CASTTLGSPMGGYTF.